This T cell receptor (beta chain) is from a study of blood T cell repertoires in COVID-19. Study-level information: T cells, B-cell-depleted T cells, or PBMCs supplied cDNA or gDNA.

The assay was immunoSEQ multiplex PCR, and TCRdb's table has in-frame clones only and misses some. The repertoire includes around 300,000 clones, approximately 85% of them detected once, and roughly 9.6% sits in the top ten. Sequenced input: peripheral blood. The receptor was isolated from a woman aged 70-85 years with acute or convalescent COVID-19.

In DNA, the CDR3 is TGTGCCAGCAGCCGTACAGGGAGCCGGGGGACCCAGTACTTC. This encodes CASSRTGSRGTQYF. The chain is built from TRBV7-9 and TRBJ2-5, with D maybe TRBD1 (6 bases). This CDR3 spans 14 amino acids. The germline V and J ends were trimmed by 5 bases and 7 bases, with 17 bases remaining between them. Germline V gene data show CDR1 as SEHNR and CDR2 as FQNEAQ (reference sequence).